This is a list of T cell receptor beta chains from one sample in a study of T cells expressing NK-cell markers. Reanalyzing the 5' RACE reads, TCRdb keeps one entry per CDR3 protein, without DNA. Its table records a few hundred thousand distinct CDR3 sequences. Material for sequencing was blood T cells: a sorted CD56 or NKG2C T cell subset, CD4+ or CD8+ T cells, or bulk PBMC T cells (not recorded which). The receptors stem from a man younger than 30 in good health. The CDR3 runs from the conserved cysteine through the conserved F or W. The order of the fields is V gene, CDR3 length, J gene, CDR3 protein.

TRBV20-1	12	TRBJ2-4	CSAGHRGNIQYF
TRBV19	16	TRBJ2-3	CASSIVGQVSTDTQYF
TRBV7-6	17	TRBJ2-1	CASSLGLHSVMHNEQFF
TRBV5-1	14	TRBJ2-7	CASRPTGDHYEQYF
TRBV20-1	17	TRBJ2-5	CSARPGTSGRAAETQYF
TRBV27	14	TRBJ2-1	CAKRSGTSCHEQFF
TRBV12-3/TRBV12-4	15	TRBJ1-1	CASSLDGATGTEAFF
TRBV9	16	TRBJ2-1	CASSVGLGLSYNEQFF
TRBV7-8	15	TRBJ2-5	CASSLTSGVQETQYF
TRBV18	14	TRBJ2-7	CASSPPGVLYEQYF
TRBV18	14	TRBJ2-7	CASSPWDRVGEQYF
TRBV20-1	14	TRBJ2-7	CSALDGGGAGEQYF
TRBV7-3	14	TRBJ2-3	CASSPSGRTDTQYF
TRBV29-1	14	TRBJ1-1	CSVVQGTGNTEAFF
TRBV29-1	12	TRBJ2-5	CSVGGSTETQYF
TRBV18	17	TRBJ2-1	CASSPLPAGGAYNEQFF